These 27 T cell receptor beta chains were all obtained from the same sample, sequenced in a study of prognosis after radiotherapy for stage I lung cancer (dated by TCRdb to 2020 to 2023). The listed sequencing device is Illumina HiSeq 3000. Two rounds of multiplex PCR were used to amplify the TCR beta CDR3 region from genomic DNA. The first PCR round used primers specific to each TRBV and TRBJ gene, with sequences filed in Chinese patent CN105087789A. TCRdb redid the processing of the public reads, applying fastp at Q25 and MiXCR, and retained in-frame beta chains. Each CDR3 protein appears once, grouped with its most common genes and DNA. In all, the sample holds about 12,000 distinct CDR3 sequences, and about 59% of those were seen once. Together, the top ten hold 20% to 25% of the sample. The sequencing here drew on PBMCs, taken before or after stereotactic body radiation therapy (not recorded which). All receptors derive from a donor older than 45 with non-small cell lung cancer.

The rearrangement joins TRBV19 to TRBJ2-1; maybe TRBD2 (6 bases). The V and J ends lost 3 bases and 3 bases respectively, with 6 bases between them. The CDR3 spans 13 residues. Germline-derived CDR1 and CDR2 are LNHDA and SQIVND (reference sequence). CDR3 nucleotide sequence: TGTGCCAGTAGTATGACTAGCTACAATGAGCAGTTCTTC. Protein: CASSMTSYNEQFF. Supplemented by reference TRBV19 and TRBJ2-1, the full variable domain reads DGGITQSPKYLFRKEGQNVTLSCEQNLNHDAMYWYRQDPGQGLRLIYYSQIVNDFQKGDIAEGYSVSREKKESFPLTVTSAQKNPTAFYLCASSMTSYNEQFFGPGTRLTVL.

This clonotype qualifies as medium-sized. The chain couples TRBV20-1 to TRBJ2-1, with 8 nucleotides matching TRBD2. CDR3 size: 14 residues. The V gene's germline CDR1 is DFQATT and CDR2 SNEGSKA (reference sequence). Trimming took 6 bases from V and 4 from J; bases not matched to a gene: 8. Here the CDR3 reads CSAATSAPYNEQFF. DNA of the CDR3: TGCAGTGCGGCGACTAGCGCGCCTTACAATGAGCAGTTCTTC.

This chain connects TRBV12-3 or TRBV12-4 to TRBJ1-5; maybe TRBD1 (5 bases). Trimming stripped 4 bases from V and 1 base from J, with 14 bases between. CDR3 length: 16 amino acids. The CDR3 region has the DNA TGTGCCAGCAGTTCCTCGGGAGGGGTGAGCAATCAGCCCCAGCATTTT. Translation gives CASSSSGGVSNQPQHF.

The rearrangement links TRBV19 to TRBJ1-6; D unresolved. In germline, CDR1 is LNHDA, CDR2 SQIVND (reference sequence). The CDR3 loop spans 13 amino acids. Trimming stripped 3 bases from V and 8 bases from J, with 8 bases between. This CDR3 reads CASSIDWDSPLHF. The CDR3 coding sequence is TGTGCCAGTAGTATCGACTGGGATTCACCCCTCCACTTT.

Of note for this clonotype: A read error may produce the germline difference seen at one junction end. The CDR3, as DNA: TGTGCCACCAGTTACGGACTAGCTAACGTGGAGCTGTTTTTT. It yields the protein CATSYGLANVELFF. The rearrangement uses TRBV6-2 or TRBV6-3 and TRBJ2-2, with TRBD2 matching 8 bases. The germline V gene encodes CDR1 MNHEY and CDR2 SVGEGT. This CDR3 has 14 residues.

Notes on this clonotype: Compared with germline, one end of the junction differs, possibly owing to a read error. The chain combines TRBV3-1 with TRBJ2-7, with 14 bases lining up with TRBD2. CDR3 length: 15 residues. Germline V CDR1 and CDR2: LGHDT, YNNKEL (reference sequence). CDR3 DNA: TGTTCCAGCAGCCCAGGACTAGCGGGAGGATACGATCAGTACTTC. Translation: CSSSPGLAGGYDQYF.

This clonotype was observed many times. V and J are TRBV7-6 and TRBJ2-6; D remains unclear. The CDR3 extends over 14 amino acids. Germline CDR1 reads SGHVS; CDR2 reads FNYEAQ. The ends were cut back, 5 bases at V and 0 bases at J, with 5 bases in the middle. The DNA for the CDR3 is TGTGCCAGCAGCGGTCACTCTGGGGCCAACGTCCTGACTTTC. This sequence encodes CASSGHSGANVLTF.

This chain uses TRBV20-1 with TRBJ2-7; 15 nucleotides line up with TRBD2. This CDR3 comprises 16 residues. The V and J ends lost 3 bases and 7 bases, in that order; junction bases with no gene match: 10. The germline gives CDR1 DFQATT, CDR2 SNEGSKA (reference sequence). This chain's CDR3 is CSARSGTSGGNREQYF. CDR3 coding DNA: TGCAGTGCTAGGTCAGGGACTAGCGGGGGGAACCGAGAGCAGTACTTC.

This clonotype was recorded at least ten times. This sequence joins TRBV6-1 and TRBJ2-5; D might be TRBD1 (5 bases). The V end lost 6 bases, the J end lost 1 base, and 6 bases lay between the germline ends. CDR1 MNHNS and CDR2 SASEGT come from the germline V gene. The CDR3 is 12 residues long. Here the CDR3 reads CASRDTQETQYF. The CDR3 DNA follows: TGTGCCAGCAGGGACACCCAAGAGACCCAGTACTTC.

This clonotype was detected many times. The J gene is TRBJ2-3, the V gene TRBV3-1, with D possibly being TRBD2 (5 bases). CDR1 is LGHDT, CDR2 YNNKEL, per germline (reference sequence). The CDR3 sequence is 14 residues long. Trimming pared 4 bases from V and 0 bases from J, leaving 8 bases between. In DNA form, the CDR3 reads TGTGCCAGCAGCCCAACTAGAAGCACAGATACGCAGTATTTT. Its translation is CASSPTRSTDTQYF.

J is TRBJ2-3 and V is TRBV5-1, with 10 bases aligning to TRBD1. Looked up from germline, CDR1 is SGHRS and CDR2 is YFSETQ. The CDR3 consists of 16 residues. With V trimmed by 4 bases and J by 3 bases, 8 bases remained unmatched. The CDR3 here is CASSDRQGALTDTQYF. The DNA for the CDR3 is TGCGCCAGCAGCGACCGACAGGGGGCACTTACAGATACGCAGTATTTT.

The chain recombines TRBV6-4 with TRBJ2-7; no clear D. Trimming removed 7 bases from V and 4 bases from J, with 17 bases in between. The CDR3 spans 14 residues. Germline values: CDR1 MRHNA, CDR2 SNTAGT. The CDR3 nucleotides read TGTGCCAGCACTGGGGTCGGTGCTTCTTACGAGCAGTACTTC. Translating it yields CASTGVGASYEQYF.

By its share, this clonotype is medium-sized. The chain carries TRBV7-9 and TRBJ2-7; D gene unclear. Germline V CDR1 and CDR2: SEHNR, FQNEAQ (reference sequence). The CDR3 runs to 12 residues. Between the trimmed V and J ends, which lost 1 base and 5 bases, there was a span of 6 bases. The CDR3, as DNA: TGTGCCAGCAGCTTAGTTGGGGACGAGCAGTACTTC. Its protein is CASSLVGDEQYF.

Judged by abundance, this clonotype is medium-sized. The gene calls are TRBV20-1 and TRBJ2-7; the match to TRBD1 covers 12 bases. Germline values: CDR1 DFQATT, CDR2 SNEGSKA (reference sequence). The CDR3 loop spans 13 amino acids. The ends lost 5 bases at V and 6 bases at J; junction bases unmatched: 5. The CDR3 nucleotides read TGCAGTGCTGTGGGACAGGGGGCTGCCGAGCAGTACTTC. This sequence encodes CSAVGQGAAEQYF.

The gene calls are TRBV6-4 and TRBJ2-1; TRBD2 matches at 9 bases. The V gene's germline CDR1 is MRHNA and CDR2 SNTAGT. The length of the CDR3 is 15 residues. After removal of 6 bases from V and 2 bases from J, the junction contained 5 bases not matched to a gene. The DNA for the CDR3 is TGTGCCAGCAGCCGGACTAGCGAGACCTACAATGAGCAGTTCTTC. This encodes CASSRTSETYNEQFF.

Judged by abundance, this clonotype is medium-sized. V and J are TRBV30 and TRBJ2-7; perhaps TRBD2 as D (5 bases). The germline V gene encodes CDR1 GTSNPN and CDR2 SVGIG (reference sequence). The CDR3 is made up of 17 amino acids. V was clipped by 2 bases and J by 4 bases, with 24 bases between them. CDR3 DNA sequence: TGTGCCTGGAGTAAATCTAGCATACGGGATGATTTGTACGAGCAGTACTTC. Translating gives CAWSKSSIRDDLYEQYF. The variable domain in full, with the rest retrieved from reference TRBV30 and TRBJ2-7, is SQTIHQWPATLVQPVGSPLSLECTVEGTSNPNLYWYRQAAGRGLQLLFYSVGIGQISSEVPQNLSASRPQDRQFILSSKKLLLSDSGFYLCAWSKSSIRDDLYEQYFGPGTRLTVT.

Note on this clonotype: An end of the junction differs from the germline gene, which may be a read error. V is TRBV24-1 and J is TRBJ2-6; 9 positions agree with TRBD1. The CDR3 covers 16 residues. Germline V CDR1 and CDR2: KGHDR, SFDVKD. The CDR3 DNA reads TGTGCCGCCAGTGATGGGACAGGGTCTGGGGACAGCGTCCTGACTTTC. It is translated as CAASDGTGSGDSVLTF.

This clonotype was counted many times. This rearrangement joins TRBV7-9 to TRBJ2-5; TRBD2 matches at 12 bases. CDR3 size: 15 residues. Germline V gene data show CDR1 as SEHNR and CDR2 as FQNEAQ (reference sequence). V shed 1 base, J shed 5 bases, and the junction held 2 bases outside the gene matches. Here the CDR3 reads CASSLGLAGGETQYF. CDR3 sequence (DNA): TGTGCCAGCAGCTTAGGCCTAGCGGGAGGGGAGACCCAGTACTTC.

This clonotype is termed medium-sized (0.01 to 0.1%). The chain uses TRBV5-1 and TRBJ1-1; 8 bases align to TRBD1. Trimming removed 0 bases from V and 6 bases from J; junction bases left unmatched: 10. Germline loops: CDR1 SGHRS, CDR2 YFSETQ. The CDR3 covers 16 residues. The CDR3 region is CASSLEGGRGHSEAFF. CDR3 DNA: TGCGCCAGCAGCTTGGAAGGGGGCAGGGGGCATTCTGAAGCTTTCTTT.

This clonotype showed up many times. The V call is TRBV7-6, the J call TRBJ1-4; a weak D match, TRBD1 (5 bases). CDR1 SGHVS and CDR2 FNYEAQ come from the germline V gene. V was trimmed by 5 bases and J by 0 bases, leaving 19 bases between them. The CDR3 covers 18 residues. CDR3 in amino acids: CASSDSYRRRATNEKLFF. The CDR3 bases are TGTGCCAGCAGCGACTCTTACAGGCGTCGCGCAACTAATGAAAAACTGTTTTTT.

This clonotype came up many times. The CDR3 spells CASSVSPSGNTIYF. CDR3 nucleotide sequence: TGTGCCAGCAGCGTGAGCCCCTCTGGAAACACCATATATTTT. The J gene is TRBJ1-3, the V gene TRBV9; no reliable D call. The V gene's germline CDR1 is SGDLS and CDR2 YYNGEE. With 2 bases removed from V and 0 bases from J, the gap between germline ends came to 6 bases. This CDR3 is built from 14 residues. Drawing the rest from reference TRBV9 and TRBJ1-3, the complete variable domain is DSGVTQTPKHLITATGQRVTLRCSPRSGDLSVYWYQQSLDQGLQFLIQYYNGEERAKGNILERFSAQQFPDLHSELNLSSLELGDSALYFCASSVSPSGNTIYFGEGSWLTVV.

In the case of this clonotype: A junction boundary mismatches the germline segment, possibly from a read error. DNA for the CDR3: TGCGACAGCAGACAAGGGGTGTCCACAGGGGAGCTGTTTTTT. It translates to CDSRQGVSTGELFF. The chain employs TRBV10-2 and TRBJ2-2; possible D gene TRBD1, 5 bases. Germline lookup yields CDR1 WSHSY and CDR2 SAAADI. This CDR3 is 14 amino acids long.

This chain's CDR3 is CASRRDSNEKLFF. In DNA, the CDR3 is TGTGCCAGCAGAAGGGACAGTAATGAAAAACTGTTTTTT. J is TRBJ1-4 and V is TRBV6-1; 7 bases agree with TRBD1. This CDR3 has 13 amino acids. After removal of 6 bases from V and 4 bases from J, the junction contained 2 bases not matched to a gene. Germline values: CDR1 MNHNS, CDR2 SASEGT.

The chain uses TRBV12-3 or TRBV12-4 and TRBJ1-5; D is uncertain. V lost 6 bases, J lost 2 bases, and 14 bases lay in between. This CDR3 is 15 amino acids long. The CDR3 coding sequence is TGTGCCAGCAGCCTACGGGGTCCGGGCAATCAGCCCCAGCATTTT. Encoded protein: CASSLRGPGNQPQHF.

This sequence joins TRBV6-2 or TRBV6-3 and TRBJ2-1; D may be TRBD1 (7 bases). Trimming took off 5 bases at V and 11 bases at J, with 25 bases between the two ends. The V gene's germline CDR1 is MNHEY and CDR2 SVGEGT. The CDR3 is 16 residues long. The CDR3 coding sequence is TGTGCCAGCAGTGAGGAGGGGCACAGGGGAGGAGTAAAGCAGTTCTTC. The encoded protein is CASSEEGHRGGVKQFF.

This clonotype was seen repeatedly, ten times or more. For the CDR3, the DNA is TGCAGTGCCGTCTCAGGGGGGGGAGTGGTAGAGACCCAGTACTTC. Translated, it gives CSAVSGGGVVETQYF. The V call is TRBV20-1, the J call TRBJ2-5; D may match TRBD1 or TRBD2 (7 bases each). Looked up from germline, CDR1 is DFQATT and CDR2 is SNEGSKA (reference sequence). Trimming stripped 6 bases from V and 4 bases from J, with 21 bases between. The CDR3 is 15 amino acids.

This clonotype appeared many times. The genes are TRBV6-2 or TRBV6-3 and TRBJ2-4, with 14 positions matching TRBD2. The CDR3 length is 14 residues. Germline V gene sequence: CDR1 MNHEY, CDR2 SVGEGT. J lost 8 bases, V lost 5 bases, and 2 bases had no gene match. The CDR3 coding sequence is TGTGCCAGCAGTGTGACTAGCGGGAGGGACATTCAGTACTTC. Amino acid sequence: CASSVTSGRDIQYF.